Listed below are T cell receptor beta chains from one sample, sequenced in a study of tumor-infiltrating lymphocytes in primary liver carcinoma. One entry per CDR3 protein results from TCRdb running MiXCR on the multiplex PCR reads. The data contain 300,000 to 400,000 distinct CDR3 sequences, 65% of them singletons. Specimen: peripheral blood. These receptors were obtained from a man in his forties or fifties with primary liver carcinoma and hepatitis B virus infection. Both conserved end residues are part of each CDR3. Fields, in order: V gene, CDR3 length, D gene, clone size, CDR3 protein. A D gene is named only where the DNA matches it firmly. Clone size appears in some rows only: once, few, many, or a class for an expanded clone.

V: TRBV9
length: 14
D: NA
size: NA
CDR3: CASSVAQSSYEQYF

V: TRBV24-1
length: 14
D: NA
size: NA
CDR3: CATSNSADNYGYTF

V: TRBV30
length: 16
D: TRBD2
size: few
CDR3: CALPRGGLAGLNEQFF

V: TRBV11-3
length: 14
D: NA
size: many
CDR3: CASSYGTVGYEQYF

V: TRBV12-3/TRBV12-4
length: 13
D: NA
size: NA
CDR3: CASDGNSGNTLYF

V: TRBV4-1
length: 16
D: NA
size: many
CDR3: CASSLLAGTPNTEAFF

V: TRBV14
length: 21
D: TRBD2
size: NA
CDR3: CASSHVTRGTSRTLFSDTQYF

V: TRBV6-2/TRBV6-3
length: 14
D: NA
size: many
CDR3: CASRKGQSSYEQYF

V: TRBV6-6
length: 14
D: NA
size: NA
CDR3: CATGLIGGTDTQYF

V: TRBV5-1
length: 13
D: NA
size: NA
CDR3: CASSLEGHTEAFF

V: TRBV29-1
length: 14
D: NA
size: many
CDR3: CSVGRGSLTDTQYF

V: TRBV24-1
length: 16
D: TRBD2
size: once
CDR3: CATSESTSGKLYEQYF

V: TRBV11-2
length: 14
D: NA
size: medium-sized
CDR3: CASSKAGNRSPQFF

V: TRBV11-1
length: 14
D: NA
size: NA
CDR3: CASSELQVADTQYF

V: TRBV10-3
length: 15
D: TRBD1
size: NA
CDR3: CAISESTGANYEQYF

V: TRBV5-4
length: 14
D: TRBD1
size: NA
CDR3: CVSSLGQGGDEQYF

V: TRBV4-2
length: 14
D: TRBD1
size: NA
CDR3: CASSQGQGENELYF

V: TRBV4-2
length: 15
D: TRBD2
size: many
CDR3: CASSQDLAGADTQYF

V: TRBV6-5
length: 13
D: NA
size: few
CDR3: CASSYRGAQPQHF

V: TRBV5-4
length: 15
D: NA
size: few
CDR3: CASSLGLGIADTQYF

V: TRBV7-9
length: 11
D: NA
size: NA
CDR3: CASSLQHIQYF

V: TRBV30
length: 15
D: NA
size: NA
CDR3: CARSVMSLTGTEAFF

V: TRBV5-1
length: 15
D: NA
size: few
CDR3: CASSIGTPDLKTQYF

V: TRBV29-1
length: 15
D: NA
size: NA
CDR3: CSVRTLAGATGGLFF

V: TRBV11-2
length: 13
D: NA
size: once
CDR3: CTGSAEIGETQYF

V: TRBV5-6
length: 12
D: NA
size: NA
CDR3: CANSLVGNTIYF

V: TRBV11-2
length: 12
D: NA
size: NA
CDR3: CASSSSWETQYF

V: TRBV11-2
length: 14
D: NA
size: NA
CDR3: CASLDRGLGEKLFF

V: TRBV6-5
length: 14
D: TRBD1
size: NA
CDR3: CASSRGQGADTQYF

V: TRBV6-2/TRBV6-3
length: 13
D: NA
size: many
CDR3: CASSHKMDYGYTF

V: TRBV11-2
length: 17
D: NA
size: many
CDR3: CASSLVLPQGAGNTIYF